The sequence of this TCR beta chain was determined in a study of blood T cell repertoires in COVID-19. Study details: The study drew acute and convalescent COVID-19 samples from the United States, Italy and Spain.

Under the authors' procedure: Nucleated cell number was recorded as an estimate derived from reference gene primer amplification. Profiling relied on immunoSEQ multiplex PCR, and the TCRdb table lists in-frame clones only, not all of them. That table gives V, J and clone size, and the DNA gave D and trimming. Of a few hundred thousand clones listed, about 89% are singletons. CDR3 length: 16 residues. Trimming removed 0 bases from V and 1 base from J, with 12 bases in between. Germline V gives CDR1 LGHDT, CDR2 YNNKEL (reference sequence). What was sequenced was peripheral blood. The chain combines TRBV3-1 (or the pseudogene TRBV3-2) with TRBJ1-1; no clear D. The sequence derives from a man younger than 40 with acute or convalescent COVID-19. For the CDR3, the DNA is TGTGCCAGCAGCCAAGATACGATGAGGAGGAACACTGAAGCTTTCTTT. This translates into CASSQDTMRRNTEAFF.